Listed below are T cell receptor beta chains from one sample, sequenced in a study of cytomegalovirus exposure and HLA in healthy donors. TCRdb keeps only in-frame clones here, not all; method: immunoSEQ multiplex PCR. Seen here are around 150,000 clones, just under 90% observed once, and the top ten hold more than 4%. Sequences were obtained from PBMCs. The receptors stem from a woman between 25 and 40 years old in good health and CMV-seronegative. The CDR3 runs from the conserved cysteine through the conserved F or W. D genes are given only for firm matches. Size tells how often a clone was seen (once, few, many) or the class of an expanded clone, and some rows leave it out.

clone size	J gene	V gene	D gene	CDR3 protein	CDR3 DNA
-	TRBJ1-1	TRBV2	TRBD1	CASLTDRDTEAFF	TGTGCCAGCCTTACCGACAGGGACACTGAAGCTTTCTTT
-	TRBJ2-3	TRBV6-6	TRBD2	CASSDSMASGGAKQYF	TGTGCCAGCAGTGACTCGATGGCTAGCGGGGGGGCCAAGCAGTATTTT
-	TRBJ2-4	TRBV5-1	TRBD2	CASSLGLARQNIQYF	TGCGCCAGCAGCTTGGGACTAGCGCGGCAAAACATTCAGTACTTC
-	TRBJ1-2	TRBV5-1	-	CASSLELNYRRSGCTF	TGCGCCAGCAGCTTGGAACTTAACTACAGACGAAGCGGATGCACCTTC
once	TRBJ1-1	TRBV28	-	CASSLNWAGTEAFF	TGTGCCAGCAGTTTAAATTGGGCAGGGACTGAAGCTTTCTTT
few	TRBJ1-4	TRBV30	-	CAWSALKTAAEKLFF	TGTGCCTGGAGTGCCCTGAAAACGGCGGCTGAAAAACTGTTTTTT
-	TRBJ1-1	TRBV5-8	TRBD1	CASSLTQGTEAFF	TGTGCCAGCAGCTTGACACAGGGGACTGAAGCTTTCTTT
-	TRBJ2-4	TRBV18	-	CASSPPSEAKNIQYF	TGTGCCAGCTCACCACCGTCAGAAGCCAAAAACATTCAGTACTTC
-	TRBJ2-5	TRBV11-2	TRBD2	CASSLGGLAGSQETQYF	TGTGCCAGCAGCTTAGGGGGACTAGCGGGGTCTCAAGAGACCCAGTACTTC
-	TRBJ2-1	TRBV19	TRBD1	CASSWTGDYNEQFF	TGTGCCAGTAGTTGGACAGGAGATTACAATGAGCAGTTCTTC
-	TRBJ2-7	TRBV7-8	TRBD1	CASSPIHRGAYEQYF	TGTGCCAGCAGCCCGATTCACAGGGGAGCCTACGAGCAGTACTTC
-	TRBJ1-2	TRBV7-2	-	CASSLARDLGVYGYTF	TGTGCCAGCAGCTTAGCTAGGGACTTGGGCGTCTATGGCTACACCTTC
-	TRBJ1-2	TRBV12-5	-	CASGFTGVRRGFRLHYGYTF	TGTGCTAGTGGTTTTACCGGGGTGAGGCGAGGGTTTCGGTTACACTATGGCTACACCTTC
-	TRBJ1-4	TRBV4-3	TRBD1	CASSQEPGGQINEKLFF	TGCGCCAGCAGCCAAGAGCCAGGGGGACAAATCAATGAAAAACTGTTTTTT
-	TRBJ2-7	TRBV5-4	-	CASSSEAPYEQYF	TGTGCCAGCAGCTCGGAGGCCCCCTACGAGCAGTACTTC
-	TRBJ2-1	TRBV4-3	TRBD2	CASSQDLRGGWYNEQFF	TGCGCCAGCAGCCAAGATCTGCGGGGGGGGTGGTACAATGAGCAGTTCTTC
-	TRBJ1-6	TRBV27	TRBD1	CASSLLPRQGESPLHF	TGTGCCAGCAGCCTACTTCCACGACAGGGTGAGTCACCCCTCCACTTT
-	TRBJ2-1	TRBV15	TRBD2	CATSRDLAGSDEQFF	TGTGCCACCAGCAGAGATCTAGCGGGGTCCGATGAGCAGTTCTTC
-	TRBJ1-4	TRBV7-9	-	CASSPPGQELKLFF	TGTGCCAGCAGCCCCCCGGGACAAGAATTAAAACTGTTTTTT
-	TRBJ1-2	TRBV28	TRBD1	CASSEGQGYGYTF	TGTGCCAGCAGTGAGGGACAGGGGTACGGCTACACCTTC
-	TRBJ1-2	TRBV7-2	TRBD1	CASSLRLAGTGPGYTF	TGTGCCAGCAGCTTGAGACTAGCCGGGACAGGGCCTGGCTACACCTTC
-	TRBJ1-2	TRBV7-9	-	CASSLLANYGYTF	TGTGCCAGCAGCTTATTAGCCAACTATGGCTACACCTTC
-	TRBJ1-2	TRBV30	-	CAWSAWDKTNYGYTF	TGTGCCTGGTCCGCCTGGGACAAAACAAACTATGGCTACACCTTC
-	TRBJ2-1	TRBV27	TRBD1	CASKITGGPSYNEQFF	TGTGCCAGCAAAATCACAGGGGGCCCCTCCTACAATGAGCAGTTCTTC
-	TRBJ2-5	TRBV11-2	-	CASSFKGLSQETQYF	TGTGCCAGCAGCTTCAAGGGGCTTAGCCAAGAGACCCAGTACTTC
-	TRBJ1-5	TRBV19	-	CASSINSGSNQPQHF	TGTGCCAGTAGTATTAACAGCGGTAGCAATCAGCCCCAGCATTTT
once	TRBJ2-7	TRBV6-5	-	CASSRTGNYEQYF	TGTGCCAGCAGTCGAACAGGGAACTACGAGCAGTACTTC
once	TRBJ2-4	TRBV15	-	CATSRPQGNIQYF	TGTGCCACCAGCAGACCACAGGGAAACATTCAGTACTTC
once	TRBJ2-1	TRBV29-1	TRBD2	CSVVAGGSNEQFF	TGCAGCGTAGTAGCGGGAGGGTCCAATGAGCAGTTCTTC
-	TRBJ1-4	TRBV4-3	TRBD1	CASSQGTGTGAEKLFF	TGCGCCAGCAGCCAAGGGACGGGGACAGGGGCAGAAAAACTGTTTTTT
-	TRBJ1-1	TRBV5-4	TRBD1	CASSLDRANTEAFF	TGTGCCAGCAGCCTGGACAGGGCGAACACTGAAGCTTTCTTT
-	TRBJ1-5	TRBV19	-	CASSMPGYQPQHF	TGTGCCAGTAGTATGCCAGGTTATCAGCCCCAGCATTTT
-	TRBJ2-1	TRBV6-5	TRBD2	CASSYGGGAVEQFF	TGTGCCAGCAGTTACGGCGGGGGGGCCGTTGAGCAGTTCTTC
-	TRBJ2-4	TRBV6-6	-	CASNLQGWGKNIQYF	TGTGCCAGCAACCTACAGGGTTGGGGCAAAAACATTCAGTACTTC
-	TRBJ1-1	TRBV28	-	CASTAQGGTEAFF	TGTGCCAGCACCGCACAGGGCGGCACTGAAGCTTTCTTT
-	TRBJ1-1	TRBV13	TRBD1	CASSTIQGMNTEAFF	TGTGCCAGCAGCACCATACAGGGGATGAACACTGAAGCTTTCTTT
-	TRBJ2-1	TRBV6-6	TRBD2	CASSDTTSGMNEQFF	TGTGCCAGCAGCGATACGACTAGCGGGATGAATGAGCAGTTCTTC
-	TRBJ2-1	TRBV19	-	CASSNPTGVYNEQFF	TGTGCCAGTAGTAACCCGACTGGCGTATACAATGAGCAGTTCTTC
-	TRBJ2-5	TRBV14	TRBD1	CASSPGQQETQYF	TGTGCCAGCAGCCCGGGACAGCAAGAGACCCAGTACTTC
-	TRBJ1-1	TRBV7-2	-	CASSQRAGWEAFF	TGTGCCAGCAGCCAGAGAGCAGGGTGGGAAGCTTTCTTT
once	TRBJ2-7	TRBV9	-	CASSVAEGSYEQYF	TGTGCCAGCAGCGTAGCGGAGGGGAGCTACGAGCAGTACTTC
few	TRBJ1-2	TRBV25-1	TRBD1	CASSDTGTGWLVDGYTF	TGTGCCAGCAGTGACACCGGGACAGGGTGGTTAGTGGATGGCTACACCTTC
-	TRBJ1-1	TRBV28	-	CASSLLSGNTEAFF	TGTGCCAGCAGTTTATTATCCGGGAACACTGAAGCTTTCTTT
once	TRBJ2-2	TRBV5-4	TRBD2	CASSPGLASNTGELFF	TGTGCCAGCAGCCCAGGACTAGCCTCGAACACCGGGGAGCTGTTTTTT
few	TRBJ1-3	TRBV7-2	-	CASSPRGNSGNTIYF	TGTGCCAGCAGCCCCCGGGGGAATAGTGGAAACACCATATATTTT
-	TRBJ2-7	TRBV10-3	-	CAISDPFRAYEQYF	TGTGCCATCAGTGACCCTTTTAGAGCATACGAGCAGTACTTC
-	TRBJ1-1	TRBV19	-	CASHTVGRANTEAFF	TGTGCCAGCCATACCGTGGGCAGGGCGAACACTGAAGCTTTCTTT
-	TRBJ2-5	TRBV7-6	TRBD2	CASCVAGVRETQYF	TGTGCCAGCTGCGTAGCGGGAGTACGGGAGACCCAGTACTTC
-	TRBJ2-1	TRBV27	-	CASSLYREYNEQFF	TGTGCCAGCAGTTTATATCGGGAGTACAATGAGCAGTTCTTC
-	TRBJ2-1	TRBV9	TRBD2	CASSAGLAVEQFF	TGTGCCAGCAGCGCCGGACTAGCGGTTGAGCAGTTCTTC
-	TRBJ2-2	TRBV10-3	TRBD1	CAISGTGRVTGELFF	TGTGCCATCAGCGGGACAGGGAGGGTGACCGGGGAGCTGTTTTTT
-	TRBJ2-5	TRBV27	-	CASSPTGTNKETQYF	TGTGCCAGCAGTCCAACCGGGACAAACAAAGAGACCCAGTACTTC
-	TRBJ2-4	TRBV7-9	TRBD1	CASRGQGAKNIQYF	TGTGCCAGCAGGGGACAGGGAGCCAAAAACATTCAGTACTTC